Shown below are 6 T cell receptor beta chains from a single sample sequenced in a study of PD-L1 blockade in urothelial cancer. Repertoires were generated with immunoSEQ multiplex PCR, while TCRdb's copy carries only in-frame clones and drops some. The sample yields some 44,000 clones, 70% to 90% seen once. The time point was: pretreatment peripheral blood. This material consisted of PBMCs, taken around atezolizumab (anti-PD-L1) treatment. These TCRs come from a man aged 55 to 70 with urothelial cancer.

The chain uses TRBV5-1 and TRBJ2-5; 8 bases map to TRBD2. V shed 2 bases, J shed 3 bases, and the junction held 3 bases outside the gene matches. This CDR3 has 14 amino acids. Germline loops: CDR1 SGHRS, CDR2 YFSETQ. The CDR3 region is CASSLAGAEETQYF. The CDR3 region has the DNA TGCGCCAGCAGCTTAGCGGGAGCGGAAGAGACCCAGTACTTC.

The chain combines TRBV30 with TRBJ2-3; maybe TRBD2 (5 bases). Germline V gives CDR1 GTSNPN, CDR2 SVGIG (reference sequence). This CDR3 is built from 14 residues. V was pared by 0 bases and J by 4 bases, with 11 bases between. The chain's CDR3 is CAWSVRVGADTQYF. CDR3 sequence (DNA): TGTGCCTGGAGTGTACGGGTGGGAGCAGATACGCAGTATTTT.

The rearrangement joins TRBV10-1 to TRBJ2-1; D unclear. Trimming took 5 bases from V and 5 from J, leaving 7 bases between them. Germline CDR1 and CDR2: WNHNN and SYGVQD (reference sequence). This CDR3 has 12 residues. CDR3 residues: CASSKADNEQFF. For the CDR3, the DNA is TGCGCCAGCAGTAAAGCTGACAATGAGCAGTTCTTC.

The chain is built from TRBV2 and TRBJ2-3; TRBD2 agrees at 7 bases. Germline V gene data show CDR1 as SNHLY and CDR2 as FYNNEI. The CDR3 totals 18 residues. J lost 5 bases, V lost 2 bases, and 16 bases had no gene match. In DNA, the CDR3 is TGTGCCAGCAGTGAAACCCGAAGCGGGAAGAAGAGTGGAGATACGCAGTATTTT. This sequence encodes CASSETRSGKKSGDTQYF.

J is TRBJ1-2 and V is TRBV28; possible D gene TRBD1, 6 bases. This CDR3 region has 12 residues. Per the germline V gene, CDR1 is MDHEN and CDR2 is SYDVKM. The V and J ends lost 6 bases and 6 bases respectively, with 11 bases between them. The CDR3 nucleotides read TGTGCCAGCAGCCTAGGGGGAAATGGCTACACCTTC. Its translation: CASSLGGNGYTF.

V is TRBV18 and J is TRBJ1-3; D gene ambiguous. Trimming took 2 bases from V and 4 from J, leaving 9 bases between them. Germline V gives CDR1 KGHSH, CDR2 LQKENI. This CDR3 contains 14 residues. The DNA for the CDR3 is TGTGCCAGCTCACCATCTTCGGGGGGAAACACCATATATTTT. Its translation is CASSPSSGGNTIYF.